This TCR beta chain was captured in a study of tumor-infiltrating lymphocytes in primary liver carcinoma. Looking at the study overall: All patients had surgically resected primary liver carcinoma.

Germline CDR1 is SQVTM and CDR2 is ANQGSEA. V was shortened by 3 bases and J by 2 bases, with 8 bases between the two germline ends. The CDR3 runs 12 residues. Using a constant-region primer together with ProtoScript II reverse transcriptase, TCR beta cDNA was made from approximately 500 ng of total RNA. Nested multiplex PCR, run for three rounds with slightly modified ARM-PCR, yielded TCR beta libraries. Primers for the first two PCR rounds were TRBV1-TRBV30 forward primers and a C-beta reverse primer (approximately 10 cycles per round). Each CDR3 protein gets one entry after TCRdb re-called the multiplex PCR reads with MiXCR. The data show some 180,000 distinct CDR3 sequences, roughly three fifths seen once. Many counts were recorded for this clonotype. The blood RNA (from unsorted whole blood) was obtained, and germline DNA was also extracted.

V is TRBV29-1 and J is TRBJ2-7; TRBD1 is a possible D gene (6 bases). The origin of this receptor is a man in his forties with primary liver carcinoma and hepatitis B virus infection. Material for sequencing was peripheral blood. CDR3 coding DNA: TGCAGCGTTGAGGACAGCCCCTACGAGCAGTACTTC. Translating it yields CSVEDSPYEQYF.